This T cell receptor (beta chain) was profiled in a study of T cells in localized non-small cell lung cancer. Assay: immunoSEQ multiplex PCR; the TCRdb copy retains only in-frame clones and omits some. The sample includes 33,000 or so clones, around 80% seen only once; the top ten take approximately 15%. Of note for this clone: The antigen remains unidentified.

Germline CDR1 SGHVS, CDR2 FQNEAQ. Between the trimmed V and J ends, which lost 5 bases and 10 bases, there was a span of 23 bases. This CDR3 has 15 residues. Study-level findings and limits: Since sequencing was restricted to only one region of the tumor, intratumor heterogeneity remains a possibility. Uninvolved adjacent lung had more T cell clonality than any other tissue, topping tumor.

The sample in question was peripheral blood, obtained before any cancer treatment. This sequence originates from a male donor older than 55 with stage III squamous cell lung carcinoma. The chain has TRBV7-8 and TRBJ1-1; D is unclear. The DNA of the CDR3 is TGTGCCAGCAGCCCGGGAAGGGCCATCCGTCCCGTAGCTTTCTTT. It translates to CASSPGRAIRPVAFF.